Listed below are T cell receptor beta chains from one sample, sequenced in a study of blood T cells in healthy people across ages. TCRdb ran MiXCR on the 5' RACE reads and lists one entry per CDR3 protein. The table shows fewer than 800,000 distinct CDR3 sequences, with about 30% occurring only once. Sequencing was carried out using blood. The receptors here all came from an elderly woman in good health. CDR3s leave out the opening cysteine and the closing phenylalanine or tryptophan. Where a row states a size, it is once, few, many or the class of an expanded clone; other rows omit it.

J gene,CDR3 length,V gene,clone size,CDR3 protein
TRBJ1-6,13,TRBV12-3/TRBV12-4,many,ASGKDRGANSPLH
TRBJ1-6,10,TRBV6-6,-,ASSHESSPLH
TRBJ2-5,13,TRBV7-2,many,ASSFNPGYEETQY
TRBJ1-2,13,TRBV6-1,many,ASSEGLDSNYGYT
TRBJ2-1,10,TRBV13,-,ASSSYSDEQF
TRBJ2-5,9,TRBV20-1,many,SAGGDGPQY
TRBJ1-1,13,TRBV20-1,few,SARDRQGGWTEAF
TRBJ1-1,15,TRBV20-1,-,SAPKTGTVYMDTEAF
TRBJ1-1,12,TRBV6-5,many,ASSSRVGNTEAF
-,13,TRBV7-2,-,ASSLDTAGGPEQY
TRBJ2-5,10,TRBV30,many,AWGTPQETQY
TRBJ2-1,14,TRBV7-8,many,ASSLVRQQIYNEQF
TRBJ2-5,10,TRBV28,many,ASRGPPETQY
TRBJ1-2,12,TRBV20-1,many,SARVLGRAYGYT
TRBJ2-1,12,TRBV20-1,few,SARVQGAGNEQF
TRBJ2-1,12,TRBV7-3,-,ASSLSGQQETQF
TRBJ2-6,11,TRBV7-6,-,ASAVSGANVLT
TRBJ2-7,10,TRBV30,few,ACHRSPYEQY
-,12,TRBV30,-,AWSASPGGETQY
TRBJ2-1,13,TRBV6-2/TRBV6-3,many,ASSSGQGPYNEQF
TRBJ2-7,11,TRBV7-2,-,ASSIAADYEQY
TRBJ2-1,12,TRBV12-3/TRBV12-4,many,ASSRRAAGWEQF
TRBJ2-7,12,TRBV6-1,many,ASIPTGDLYEQY
TRBJ1-2,9,TRBV29-1,-,SVNIWDGYT
TRBJ1-1,11,TRBV12-3/TRBV12-4,-,ASGPQGNTEAF
TRBJ1-1,13,TRBV6-5,few,ASSYSRGLGTEAF
TRBJ2-7,14,TRBV6-1,many,ASSEALSGATYEQY
TRBJ2-2,11,TRBV5-1,-,ASTAGGTGELF
TRBJ1-2,12,TRBV20-1,many,SAREGAESYGYT
TRBJ2-3,13,TRBV7-2,-,ATTGELISTDTQY
TRBJ2-1,14,TRBV9,many,ASSADPGGGGNEQF
TRBJ2-3,12,TRBV5-1,-,ASSIQGLEDTQY
TRBJ2-3,14,TRBV10-3,many,AISEFERGPQDTQY
TRBJ2-3,14,TRBV10-3,many,AISEGQGVGTDTQY
TRBJ2-5,14,TRBV7-8,-,AGSSWTSGREETQY